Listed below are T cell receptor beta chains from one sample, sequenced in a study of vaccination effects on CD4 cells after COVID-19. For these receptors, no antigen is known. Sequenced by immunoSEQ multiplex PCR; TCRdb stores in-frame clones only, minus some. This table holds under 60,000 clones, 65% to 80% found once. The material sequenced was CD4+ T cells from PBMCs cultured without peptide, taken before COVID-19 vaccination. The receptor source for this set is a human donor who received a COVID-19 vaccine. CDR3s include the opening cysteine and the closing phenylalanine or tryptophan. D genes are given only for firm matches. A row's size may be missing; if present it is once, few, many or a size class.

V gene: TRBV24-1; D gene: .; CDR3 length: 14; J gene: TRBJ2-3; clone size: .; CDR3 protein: CATSDDRGTDTQYF; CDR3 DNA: TGTGCCACCAGTGACGATCGGGGTACAGATACGCAGTATTTT
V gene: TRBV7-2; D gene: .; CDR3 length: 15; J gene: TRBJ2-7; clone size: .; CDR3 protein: CASSSSSVSSYEQYF; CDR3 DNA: TGTGCCAGCAGTTCTAGTAGTGTAAGCTCCTACGAGCAGTACTTC
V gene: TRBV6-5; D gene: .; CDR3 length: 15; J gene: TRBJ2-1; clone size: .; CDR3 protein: CASSYWGRAYNEQFF; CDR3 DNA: TGTGCCAGCAGCTATTGGGGCAGGGCCTACAATGAGCAGTTCTTC
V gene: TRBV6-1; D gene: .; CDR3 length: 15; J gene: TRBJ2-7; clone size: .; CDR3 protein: CASSEAGTVPYEQYF; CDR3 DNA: TGTGCCAGCAGTGAAGCGGGGACGGTCCCCTACGAGCAGTACTTC
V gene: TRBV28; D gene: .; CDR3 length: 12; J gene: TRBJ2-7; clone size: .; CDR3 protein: CATTDPPYEQYF; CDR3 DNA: TGTGCCACCACAGACCCCCCTTACGAGCAGTACTTC
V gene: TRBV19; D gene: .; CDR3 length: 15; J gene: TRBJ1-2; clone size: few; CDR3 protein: CASSISGRETYGYTF; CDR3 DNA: TGTGCCAGTTCCATCTCGGGCAGGGAGACCTATGGCTACACCTTC
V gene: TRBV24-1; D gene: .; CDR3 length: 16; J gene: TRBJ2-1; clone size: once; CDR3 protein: CATSDFHLGRYNEQFF; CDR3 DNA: TGTGCCACCAGTGATTTTCACTTGGGCCGTTACAATGAGCAGTTCTTC
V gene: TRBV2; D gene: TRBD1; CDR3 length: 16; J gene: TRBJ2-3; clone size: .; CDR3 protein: CASSEIGTGWADTQYF; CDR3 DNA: TGTGCCAGCAGTGAAATAGGGACAGGGTGGGCAGATACGCAGTATTTT
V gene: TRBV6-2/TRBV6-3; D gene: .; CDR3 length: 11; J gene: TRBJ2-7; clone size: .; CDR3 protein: CASSDHYEQYF; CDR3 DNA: TGTGCCAGCAGTGACCACTACGAGCAGTACTTC
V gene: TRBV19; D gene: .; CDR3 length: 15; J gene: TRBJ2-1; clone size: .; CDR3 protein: CASSIGGTFYNEQFF; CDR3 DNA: TGTGCCAGTAGTATAGGGGGGACATTCTACAATGAGCAGTTCTTC
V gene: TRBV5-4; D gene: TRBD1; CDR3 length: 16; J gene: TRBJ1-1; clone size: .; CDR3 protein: CASSPMTGAASTEAFF; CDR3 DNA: TGTGCCAGCAGCCCTATGACAGGGGCCGCGAGCACTGAAGCTTTCTTT
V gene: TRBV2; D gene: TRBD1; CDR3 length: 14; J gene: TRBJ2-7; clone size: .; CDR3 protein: CASLDGTGGYEQYF; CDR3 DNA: TGTGCCAGCCTTGACGGGACAGGGGGCTACGAGCAGTACTTC
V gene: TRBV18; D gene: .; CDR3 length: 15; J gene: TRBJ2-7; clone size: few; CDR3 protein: CASSPRVTEFYEQYF; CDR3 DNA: TGTGCCAGCTCACCCCGCGTAACAGAGTTTTACGAGCAGTACTTC
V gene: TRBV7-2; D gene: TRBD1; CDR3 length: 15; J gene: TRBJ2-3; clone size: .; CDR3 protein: CASQGVVLGTDTQYF; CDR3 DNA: TGTGCCAGCCAGGGGGTAGTTCTGGGCACAGATACGCAGTATTTT
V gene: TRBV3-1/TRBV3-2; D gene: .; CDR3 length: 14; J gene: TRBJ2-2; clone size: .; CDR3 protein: CASSFGTAVGELFF; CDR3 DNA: TGTGCCAGCAGTTTTGGGACCGCCGTCGGGGAGCTGTTTTTT
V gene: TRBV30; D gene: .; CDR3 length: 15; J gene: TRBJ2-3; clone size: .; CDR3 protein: CAWRDQGSGTDTQYF; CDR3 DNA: TGTGCCTGGAGGGATCAGGGGTCCGGAACAGATACGCAGTATTTT
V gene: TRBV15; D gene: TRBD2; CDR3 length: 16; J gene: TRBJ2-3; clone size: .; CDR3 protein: CATSVRTSGRPDTQYF; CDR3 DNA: TGTGCCACCAGCGTCCGGACTAGCGGGAGGCCAGATACGCAGTATTTT
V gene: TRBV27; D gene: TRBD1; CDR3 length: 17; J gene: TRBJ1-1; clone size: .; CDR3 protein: CASSSRTGGAGNTEAFF; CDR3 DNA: TGTGCCAGCAGTTCCCGGACAGGGGGCGCGGGGAACACTGAAGCTTTCTTT
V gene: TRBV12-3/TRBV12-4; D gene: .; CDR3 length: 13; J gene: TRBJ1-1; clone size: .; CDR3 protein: CASKAGVNTEAFF; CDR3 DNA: TGTGCCAGCAAAGCCGGTGTGAACACTGAAGCTTTCTTT
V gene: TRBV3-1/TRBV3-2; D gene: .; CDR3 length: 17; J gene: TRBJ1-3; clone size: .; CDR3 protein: CASSQDGLSLSGNTIYF; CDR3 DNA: TGTGCCAGCAGCCAAGATGGTCTCTCCCTCTCTGGAAACACCATATATTTT
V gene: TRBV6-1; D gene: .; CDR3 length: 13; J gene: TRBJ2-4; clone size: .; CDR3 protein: CASSEARISGGYF; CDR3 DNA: TGTGCCAGCAGTGAAGCGAGAATTTCCGGGGGGTACTTC
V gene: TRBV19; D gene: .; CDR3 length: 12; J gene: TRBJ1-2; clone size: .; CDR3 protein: CASSPSGYGYTF; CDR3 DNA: TGTGCCAGTAGCCCTTCGGGTTATGGCTACACCTTC
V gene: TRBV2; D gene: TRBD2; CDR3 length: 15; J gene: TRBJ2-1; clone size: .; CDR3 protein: CASRTSGGLYNEQFF; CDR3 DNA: TGTGCCAGCAGGACTAGCGGGGGCCTTTACAATGAGCAGTTCTTC
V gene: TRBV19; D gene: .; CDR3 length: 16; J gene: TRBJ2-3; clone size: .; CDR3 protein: CATKWRAASSTDTQYF; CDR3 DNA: TGTGCCACTAAGTGGCGGGCGGCTTCTAGCACAGATACGCAGTATTTT
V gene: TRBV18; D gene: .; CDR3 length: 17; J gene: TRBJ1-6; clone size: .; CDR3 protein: CASSPVFGQPNNSPLHF; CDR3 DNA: TGTGCCAGCTCACCAGTCTTCGGACAGCCGAATAATTCACCCCTCCACTTT
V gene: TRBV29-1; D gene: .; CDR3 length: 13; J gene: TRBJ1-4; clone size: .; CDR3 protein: CSVRETVNEKLFF; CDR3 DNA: TGCAGCGTTCGGGAGACGGTGAATGAAAAACTGTTTTTT
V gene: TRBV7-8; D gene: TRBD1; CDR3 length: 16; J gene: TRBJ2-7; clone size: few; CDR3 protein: CASSLGGTGLPYEQYF; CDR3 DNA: TGTGCCAGCAGCTTAGGGGGGACAGGGTTACCCTACGAGCAGTACTTC
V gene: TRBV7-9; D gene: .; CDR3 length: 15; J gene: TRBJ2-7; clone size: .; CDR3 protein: CASSFEDPSSYEQYF; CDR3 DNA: TGTGCCAGCAGCTTTGAGGACCCCAGCTCCTACGAGCAGTACTTC
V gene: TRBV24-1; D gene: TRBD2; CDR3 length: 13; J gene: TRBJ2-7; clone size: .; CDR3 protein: CATSDFSGGEQYF; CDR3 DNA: TGTGCCACCAGTGATTTTAGCGGGGGCGAGCAGTACTTC
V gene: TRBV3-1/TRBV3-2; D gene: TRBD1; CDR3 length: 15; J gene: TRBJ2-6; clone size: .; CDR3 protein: CASSQTGAGANVLTF; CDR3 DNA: TGTGCCAGCAGCCAAACAGGGGCTGGGGCCAACGTCCTGACTTTC
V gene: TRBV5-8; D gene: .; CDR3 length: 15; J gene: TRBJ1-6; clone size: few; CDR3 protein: CASSLGDTYNSPLHF; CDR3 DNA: TGTGCCAGCAGCTTGGGAGACACTTATAATTCACCCCTCCACTTT
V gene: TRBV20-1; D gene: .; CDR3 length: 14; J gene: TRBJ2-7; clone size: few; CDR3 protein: CSASLRRSSYEQYF; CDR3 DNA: TGCAGTGCTAGTCTACGGAGGAGCTCCTACGAGCAGTACTTC
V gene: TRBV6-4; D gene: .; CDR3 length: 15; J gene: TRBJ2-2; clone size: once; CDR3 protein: CASSAVARNTGELFF; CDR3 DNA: TGTGCCAGCAGTGCCGTAGCGAGGAACACCGGGGAGCTGTTTTTT
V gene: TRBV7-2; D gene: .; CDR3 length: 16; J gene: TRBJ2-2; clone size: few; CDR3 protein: CASRPSGGVNTGELFF; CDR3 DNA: TGTGCCAGCAGACCCAGTGGCGGTGTCAACACCGGGGAGCTGTTTTTT
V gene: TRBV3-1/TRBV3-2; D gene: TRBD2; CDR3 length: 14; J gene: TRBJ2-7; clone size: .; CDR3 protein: CASSSSGGGYEQYF; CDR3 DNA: TGTGCCAGCAGCTCTTCTGGGGGAGGGTACGAGCAGTACTTC
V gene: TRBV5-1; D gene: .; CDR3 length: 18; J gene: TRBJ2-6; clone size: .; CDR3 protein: CASSFPPGRASGANVLTF; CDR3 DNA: TGCGCCAGCAGCTTTCCCCCGGGACGGGCCTCTGGGGCCAACGTCCTGACTTTC
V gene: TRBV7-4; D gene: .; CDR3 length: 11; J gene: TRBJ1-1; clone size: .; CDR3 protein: CASPTPPEAFF; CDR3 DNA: TGTGCCAGCCCCACCCCCCCTGAAGCTTTCTTT